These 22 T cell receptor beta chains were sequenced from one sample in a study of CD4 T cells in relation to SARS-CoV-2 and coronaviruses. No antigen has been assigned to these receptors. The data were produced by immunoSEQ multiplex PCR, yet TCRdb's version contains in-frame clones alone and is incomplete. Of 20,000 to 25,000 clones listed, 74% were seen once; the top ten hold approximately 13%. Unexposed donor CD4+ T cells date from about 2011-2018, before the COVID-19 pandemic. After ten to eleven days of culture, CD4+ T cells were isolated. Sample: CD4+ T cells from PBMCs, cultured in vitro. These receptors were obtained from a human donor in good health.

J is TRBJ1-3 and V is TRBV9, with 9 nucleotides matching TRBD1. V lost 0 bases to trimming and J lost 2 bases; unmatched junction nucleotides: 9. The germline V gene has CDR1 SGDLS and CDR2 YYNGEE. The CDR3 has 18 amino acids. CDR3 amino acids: CASSVAQGTGIAGNTIYF. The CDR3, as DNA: TGTGCCAGCAGCGTAGCTCAGGGGACAGGGATAGCTGGAAACACCATATATTTT.

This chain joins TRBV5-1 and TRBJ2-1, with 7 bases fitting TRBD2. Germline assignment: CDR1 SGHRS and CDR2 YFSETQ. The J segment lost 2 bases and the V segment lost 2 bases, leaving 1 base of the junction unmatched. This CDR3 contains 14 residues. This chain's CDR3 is CASSFAGAYNEQFF. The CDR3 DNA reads TGCGCCAGCAGCTTTGCGGGAGCCTACAATGAGCAGTTCTTC. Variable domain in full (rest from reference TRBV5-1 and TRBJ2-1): KAGVTQTPRYLIKTRGQQVTLSCSPISGHRSVSWYQQTPGQGLQFLFEYFSETQRNKGNFPGRFSGRQFSNSRSEMNVSTLELGDSALYLCASSFAGAYNEQFFGPGTRLTVL.

CDR3 protein: CASSPGQLNTIYF. The CDR3 DNA sequence: TGTGCCAGTAGTCCGGGACAGCTAAACACCATATATTTT. The chain joins TRBV19 to TRBJ1-3; TRBD1 matches at 7 bases. CDR3 length equals 13 residues. Germline assignment: CDR1 LNHDA and CDR2 SQIVND (reference sequence). The J segment lost 6 bases and the V segment lost 5 bases, leaving 4 bases of the junction unmatched.

CDR3 DNA sequence: TGTGCCAGTAGTATAGGAGCCTACTCAATAAGGAGTGACAATGAGCAGTTCTTC. As protein: CASSIGAYSIRSDNEQFF. This chain uses TRBV19 with TRBJ2-1; the D is unclear. Per the germline V gene, CDR1 is LNHDA and CDR2 is SQIVND (reference sequence). This CDR3 is built from 18 residues. Trimming cost V 1 base and J 5 bases, with 21 bases left between them.

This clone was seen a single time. This CDR3 is CASSSSFGFPETQYF. The CDR3 coding sequence is TGTGCCAGCAGCTCCTCGTTCGGGTTTCCGGAGACCCAGTACTTC. The chain uses TRBV7-9 and TRBJ2-5, with D hard to call. Germline CDR1 and CDR2: SEHNR and FQNEAQ (reference sequence). CDR3 size: 15 residues. Trimming took off 4 bases at V and 5 bases at J, with 17 bases between the two ends.

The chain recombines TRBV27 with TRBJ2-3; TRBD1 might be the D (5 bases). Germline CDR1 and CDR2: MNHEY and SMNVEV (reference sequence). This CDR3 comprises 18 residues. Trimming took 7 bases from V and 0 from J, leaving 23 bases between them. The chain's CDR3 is CASTQKMQGEVSTDTQYF. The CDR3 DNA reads TGTGCCAGCACCCAAAAGATGCAGGGCGAAGTTAGCACAGATACGCAGTATTTT.

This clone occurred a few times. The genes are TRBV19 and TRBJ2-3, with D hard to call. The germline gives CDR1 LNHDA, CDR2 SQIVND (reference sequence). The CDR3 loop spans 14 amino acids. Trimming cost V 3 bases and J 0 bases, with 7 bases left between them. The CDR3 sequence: CASSMAPSTDTQYF. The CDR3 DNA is TGTGCCAGTAGTATGGCCCCGAGCACAGATACGCAGTATTTT.

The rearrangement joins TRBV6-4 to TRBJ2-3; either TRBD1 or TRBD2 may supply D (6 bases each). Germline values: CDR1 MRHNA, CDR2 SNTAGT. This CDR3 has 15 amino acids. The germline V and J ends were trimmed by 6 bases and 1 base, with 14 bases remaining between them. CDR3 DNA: TGTGCCAGCAGCGCGGAGGGGGGTGGCACAGATACGCAGTATTTT. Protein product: CASSAEGGGTDTQYF.

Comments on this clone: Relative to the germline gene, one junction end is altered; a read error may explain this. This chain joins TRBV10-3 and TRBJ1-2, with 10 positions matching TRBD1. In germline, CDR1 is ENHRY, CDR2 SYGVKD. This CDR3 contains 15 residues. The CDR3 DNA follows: TGTGTCATCAGCATGACAGGGGGCGCGGACTATGGCTACACCTTC. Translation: CVISMTGGADYGYTF.

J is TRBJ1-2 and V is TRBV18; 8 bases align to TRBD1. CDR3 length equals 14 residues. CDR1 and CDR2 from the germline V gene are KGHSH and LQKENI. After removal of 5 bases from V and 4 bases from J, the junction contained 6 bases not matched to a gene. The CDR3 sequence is CASSSETGAYGYTF. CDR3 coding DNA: TGTGCCAGCTCATCCGAGACAGGGGCCTATGGCTACACCTTC.

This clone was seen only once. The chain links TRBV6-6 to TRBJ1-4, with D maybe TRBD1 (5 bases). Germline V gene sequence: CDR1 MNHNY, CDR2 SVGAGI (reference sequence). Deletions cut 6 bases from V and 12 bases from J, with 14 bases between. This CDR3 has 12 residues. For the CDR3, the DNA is TGTGCCAGCAGACCCGAAGGGGCCCAACTGTTTTTT. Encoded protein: CASRPEGAQLFF.

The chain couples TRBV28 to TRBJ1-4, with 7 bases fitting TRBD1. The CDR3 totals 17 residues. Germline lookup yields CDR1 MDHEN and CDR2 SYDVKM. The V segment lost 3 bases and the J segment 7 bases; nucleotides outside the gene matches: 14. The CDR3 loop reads CASSLRGGNLVGEKLFF. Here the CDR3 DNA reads TGTGCCAGCAGTTTGCGAGGGGGCAACCTGGTTGGTGAAAAACTGTTTTTT.

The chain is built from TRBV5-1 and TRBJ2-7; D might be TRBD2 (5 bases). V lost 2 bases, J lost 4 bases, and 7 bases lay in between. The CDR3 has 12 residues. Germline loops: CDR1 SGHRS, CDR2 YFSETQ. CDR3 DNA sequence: TGCGCCAGCAGCTTCGGGGTTTACGAGCAGTACTTC. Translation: CASSFGVYEQYF.

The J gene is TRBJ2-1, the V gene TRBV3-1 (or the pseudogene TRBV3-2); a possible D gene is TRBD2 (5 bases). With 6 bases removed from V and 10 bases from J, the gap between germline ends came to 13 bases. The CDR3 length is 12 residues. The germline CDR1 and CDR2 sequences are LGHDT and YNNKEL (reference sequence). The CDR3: CASSSVSGEQFF. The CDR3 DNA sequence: TGTGCCAGCAGTTCCGTGTCGGGGGAGCAGTTCTTC.

CDR3: CASSANRGRETQYF. CDR3 DNA: TGCGCCAGCAGCGCCAACAGGGGGCGGGAGACCCAGTACTTC. The chain carries TRBV5-1 and TRBJ2-5; 9 nucleotides agree with TRBD1. Per the germline V gene, CDR1 is SGHRS and CDR2 is YFSETQ. V trimming: 4 bases; J trimming: 5 bases; junction bases outside the gene matches: 6. The CDR3 length is 14 residues.

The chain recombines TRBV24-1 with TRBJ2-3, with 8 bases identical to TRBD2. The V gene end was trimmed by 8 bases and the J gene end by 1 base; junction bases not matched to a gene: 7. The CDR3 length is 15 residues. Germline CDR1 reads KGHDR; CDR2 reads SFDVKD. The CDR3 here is CATNVGGGRTDTQYF. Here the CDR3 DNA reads TGTGCCACCAACGTCGGGGGGGGCCGCACAGATACGCAGTATTTT.

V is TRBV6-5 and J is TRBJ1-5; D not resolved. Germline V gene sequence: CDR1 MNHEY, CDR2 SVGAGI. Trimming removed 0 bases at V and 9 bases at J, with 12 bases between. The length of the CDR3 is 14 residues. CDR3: CASSYSRVIGPQHF. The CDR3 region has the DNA TGTGCCAGCAGTTACTCGAGGGTAATCGGGCCCCAGCATTTT.

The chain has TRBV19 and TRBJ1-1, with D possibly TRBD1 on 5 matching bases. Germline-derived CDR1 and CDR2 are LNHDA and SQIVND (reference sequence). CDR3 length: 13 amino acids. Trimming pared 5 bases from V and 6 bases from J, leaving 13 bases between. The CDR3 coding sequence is TGTGCCAGTAGTTCAAAAGGGGTGGCTGAAGCTTTCTTT. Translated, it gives CASSSKGVAEAFF.

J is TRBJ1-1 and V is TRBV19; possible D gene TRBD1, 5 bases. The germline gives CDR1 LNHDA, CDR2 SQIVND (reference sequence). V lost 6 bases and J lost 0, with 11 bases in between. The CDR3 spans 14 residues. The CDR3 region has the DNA TGTGCCAGTAGCCGCAGGGAGATGAACACTGAAGCTTTCTTT. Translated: CASSRREMNTEAFF. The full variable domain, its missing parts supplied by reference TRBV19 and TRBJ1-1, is DGGITQSPKYLFRKEGQNVTLSCEQNLNHDAMYWYRQDPGQGLRLIYYSQIVNDFQKGDIAEGYSVSREKKESFPLTVTSAQKNPTAFYLCASSRREMNTEAFFGQGTRLTVV.

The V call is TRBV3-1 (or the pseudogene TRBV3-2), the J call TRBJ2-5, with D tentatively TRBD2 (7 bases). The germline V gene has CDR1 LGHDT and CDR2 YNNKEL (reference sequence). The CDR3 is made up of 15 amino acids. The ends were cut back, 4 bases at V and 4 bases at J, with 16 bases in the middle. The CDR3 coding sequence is TGTGCCAGCAGCCGCAGGACGGGGGGCCGAGAGACCCAGTACTTC. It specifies CASSRRTGGRETQYF.

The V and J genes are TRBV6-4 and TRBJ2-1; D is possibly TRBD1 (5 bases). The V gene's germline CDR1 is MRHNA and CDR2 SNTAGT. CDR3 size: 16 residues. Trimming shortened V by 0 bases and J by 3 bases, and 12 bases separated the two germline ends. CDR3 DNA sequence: TGTGCCAGCAGTGACTCTGGAAAACAGGACTACAATGAGCAGTTCTTC. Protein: CASSDSGKQDYNEQFF.

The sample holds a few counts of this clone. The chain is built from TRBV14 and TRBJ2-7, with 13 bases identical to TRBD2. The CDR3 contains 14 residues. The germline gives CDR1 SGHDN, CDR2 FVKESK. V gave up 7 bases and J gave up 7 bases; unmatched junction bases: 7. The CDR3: CASTRTSGSLEQYF. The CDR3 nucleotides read TGTGCCAGCACCCGGACTAGCGGGAGTCTTGAGCAGTACTTC.